What follows is one TCR beta chain and its context. This clonotype was detected only a few times. Its cognate antigen has yet to be identified. One base away there is no much larger clone; base qualities are not given. This sample stems from a study of T cells after yellow fever vaccination (dated by TCRdb to the late 2010s). Study-level background: The SMART-Seq v4 Ultra Low Input RNA kit was used to prepare libraries from fractions with low cell numbers. To follow T-cell clones before and after primary and booster YFV17D yellow fever vaccination, bulk TCR alpha and beta repertoires were sequenced over time. Two healthy male donors made up the cohort, one aged 18 to 30 years and the other aged 30 to 39 years. Blood samples were taken at several timepoints before and after primary and secondary immunization, and bulk PBMC replicates and cell subsets were isolated. What the study reported, not specific to this receptor: Most clones expanded after primary vaccination were re-detected after the booster (about 96% of CD4 and about 88% of CD8), suggesting broad memory maintenance. A small fraction of clonotypes appeared in both the CD4 and CD8 compartments, likely as a result of convergent recombination. The secondary T-cell response was weaker than the primary response but faster, peaking on day 5 instead of day 15. Computational filtering was required because FACS-sorted repertoires could contain abundant contaminating clonotypes from the bulk population. The study included only two donors, which limits how far the findings can be generalized.

The sample's treatment or condition label, decoded: live attenuated yellow fever vaccine strain. At each blood-draw timepoint, two biological replicates of bulk PBMCs were collected. A standard Ficoll-Paque protocol was used to isolate PBMCs from peripheral blood. TriZol was used to extract RNA from bulk PBMCs, from CD4 and CD8 fractions, and from dextramer-positive and dextramer-negative fractions. TCR cDNA was synthesized by 5'RACE template switching, through which a universal primer site and unique molecular identifiers were introduced. Priming of cDNA synthesis was performed from both the TCR alpha and TCR beta constant segments. Library amplification used two PCR steps, and the second PCR step added sample barcodes and sequencing adapters. Sequencing of libraries was performed on Illumina HiSeq 2500 (2x100 bp) or NovaSeq (2x150 bp). The authors' analysis ran thus. Demultiplexing of reads and collapsing into UMI consensus sequences were performed with MIGEC, and V(D)J alignment was carried out with MiXCR. Clonotypes responding to the vaccine were identified with edgeR on replicate PBMC samples, with the criteria of FDR below 0.01 and a log2 fold change above 5 up to day 15. Each bulk clonotype received a CD4 or CD8 identity based on whether the sequenced CD4 or CD8 repertoire contained that clonotype at higher abundance. In TCRdb, the public reads were trimmed at Q25 with fastp and aligned with MiXCR, with productive beta chains retained. Rows are unified per CDR3 protein, each entry keeping the most common DNA and genes. The V and J calls and clone size come from TCRdb's table, not from the authors' own analysis. Within this sample are 620,000 or so distinct CDR3 sequences, with around 17% of them counted one time only. Approximately 15% of the sample lies in the top ten.

This TCR was sampled from a man younger than 35 who received the YFV17D yellow fever vaccine. Sequencing used PBMCs, obtained around 5 days after the first yellow fever vaccination.

This receptor carries the CDR3 CSVDGVGGAEAFF. The DNA sequence follows: TGCAGCGTTGACGGGGTCGGGGGTGCTGAAGCTTTCTTT. This sequence uses TRBV29-1 and TRBJ1-1; D gene: possibly TRBD1, on 5 matching bases. The junction carries 14 bases between V and J, which are trimmed by 3 bases and 6 bases respectively. From the cysteine up to the phenylalanine, the CDR3 has a length of 13 residues. Only the CDR3 part of the read is kept: 39 bases, read in frame from the first base. The CDR1 and CDR2 encoded by the germline V gene are SQVTM and ANQGSEA.